The following is a T cell receptor (beta chain) sequence with its context. Antigen: not known. Selection for sequencing was limited to patients who had shown CD8+CD57+ cell expansion by flow cytometry. The enrolled patients all had severe acquired aplastic anemia. This CDR3 has 13 residues. The V gene's germline CDR1 is KGHDR and CDR2 SFDVKD. Trimming pared 11 bases from V and 9 bases from J, leaving 20 bases between. Researchers used genomic DNA as the template to profile TCR beta VDJ and CDR3. Each CDR3 protein is one row after TCRdb ran MiXCR on the reads. The data show approximately 250,000 distinct CDR3 sequences, with roughly 82% seen just once and 40% to 50% held by the top ten. The data are from a study of CD8+CD57+ T cells in acquired aplastic anemia. Study as a whole: Recorded DNA amounts for sorted CD4+ and CD8+ cells had an average of 3.2 ug.

Study observations and caveats: Patients and controls were found to share twenty-nine CD8+ CDR3 sequences. No significant difference in CD8+ Simpson's diversity was found between patients and controls.

This clonotype was sampled from a human donor with aplastic anemia. The sample taken for sequencing was sorted CD4+, CD8+, or CD8+CD57+ T cells (not recorded which) from PBMCs. V gene TRBV24-1 combines with J gene TRBJ2-3; D perhaps matches TRBD1 (6 bases). CDR3 sequence: CASVAGDTGTQYF. The DNA for the CDR3 is TGTGCCAGCGTGGCAGGGGACACCGGGACGCAGTATTTT.